This record looks at one T cell receptor beta chain sequence and its context. This sample was included in a study of cytomegalovirus exposure and HLA in healthy donors. Looking at the study overall: Out of 398 genotyped donors, about 81% belonged to the Caucasian-associated ancestry cluster.

The PCR used 60 Vbeta and 13 Jbeta primers. This table comes from immunoSEQ multiplex PCR, and its TCRdb copy is limited to in-frame clones, with some not included. There are about 130,000 clones in the sample; 65% to 80% occur only once, and approximately 1.7% lies in the top ten. Sequenced input: PBMCs. The sequence was collected from a human donor in good health.

CDR3 sequence (DNA): TGTGCCAGCAGTTCTGAGACTAGCGGAGTTAATGAGCAGTTCTTC. Translated: CASSSETSGVNEQFF. The chain has TRBV6-6 and TRBJ2-1, with 9 bases lining up with TRBD2. From germline, CDR1 is MNHNY and CDR2 SVGAGI (reference sequence). The CDR3 contains 15 residues. J lost 7 bases, V lost 4 bases, and 8 bases had no gene match.